The 9 T cell receptor beta chains reported below all come from one sample, sequenced in a study of blood T cell repertoires in COVID-19. Some clones are missing from TCRdb's copy, which holds only in-frame ones; the method was immunoSEQ multiplex PCR. The table lists under 250,000 clones, 65% to 85% of them singletons. The sequencing sample was made of peripheral blood. These receptors all come from a man aged 35-49 years with acute or convalescent COVID-19.

The CDR3 sequence is CASSTRLSTNEKLFF. CDR3 in DNA: TGTGCCAGTAGTACACGACTCTCAACTAATGAAAAACTGTTTTTT. The chain recombines TRBV19 with TRBJ1-4; D call uncertain. The CDR3 runs to 15 residues. Trimming removed 4 bases at V and 0 bases at J, with 9 bases between. The V gene's germline CDR1 is LNHDA and CDR2 SQIVND (reference sequence).

J is TRBJ2-5 and V is TRBV7-2, with 10 nucleotides matching TRBD1. Germline V gene sequence: CDR1 SGHTA, CDR2 FQGNSA. V lost 5 bases, J lost 5 bases, and 2 bases stayed unmatched. CDR3 size: 13 residues. The CDR3 sequence is CASSDRGRETQYF. CDR3 bases: TGTGCCAGCAGCGACAGGGGGCGTGAGACCCAGTACTTC.

J is TRBJ1-1 and V is TRBV30; D might be TRBD1 (5 bases). CDR1 is GTSNPN and CDR2 is SVGIG in the germline V gene (reference sequence). The V end lost 5 bases, the J end lost 7 bases, and 14 bases lay between the germline ends. CDR3 length: 12 residues. DNA for the CDR3: TGTGCCTGGGCGGAGGGGATCGGTGAAGCTTTCTTT. It is translated as CAWAEGIGEAFF. Together with reference TRBV30 and TRBJ1-1, the CDR3 gives the full variable domain: SQTIHQWPATLVQPVGSPLSLECTVEGTSNPNLYWYRQAAGRGLQLLFYSVGIGQISSEVPQNLSASRPQDRQFILSSKKLLLSDSGFYLCAWAEGIGEAFFGQGTRLTVV.

The J gene is TRBJ2-7, the V gene TRBV7-3, with TRBD2 as a possible D gene (6 bases). The germline CDR1 and CDR2 sequences are SGHTA and FQGTGA. The CDR3 runs to 15 residues. Trimming pared 2 bases from V and 0 bases from J, leaving 11 bases between. Written as DNA, the CDR3 is TGTGCCAGCAGCTTAGGATTCGGGAGCTCCTACGAGCAGTACTTC. As protein: CASSLGFGSSYEQYF.

This chain links TRBV18 with TRBJ2-5; 8 bases are shared with TRBD1. There are 15 residues in the CDR3. Germline V gives CDR1 KGHSH, CDR2 LQKENI. J gave up 3 bases and V 3 bases, and 6 bases lay outside the gene matches. CDR3 protein: CASSPDTGQEETQYF. The CDR3 DNA sequence: TGTGCCAGCTCACCTGATACGGGACAGGAAGAGACCCAGTACTTC.

Comments on this clone: The same CDR3 is also encoded by other DNA sequences in this sample. V and J are TRBV7-2 and TRBJ2-5; 9 bases map to TRBD1. The CDR3 sequence is 14 residues long. Germline lookup yields CDR1 SGHTA and CDR2 FQGNSA. The V and J ends lost 5 bases and 5 bases, in that order; junction bases with no gene match: 6. DNA of the CDR3: TGTGCCAGCAGCCCGACAGGGGGTTGGGAGACCCAGTACTTC. Translating gives CASSPTGGWETQYF.

This sequence joins TRBV19 and TRBJ1-1, with D possibly matching TRBD1 (6 bases). With 5 bases removed from V and 1 base from J, the gap between germline ends came to 14 bases. Per the germline V gene, CDR1 is LNHDA and CDR2 is SQIVND (reference sequence). This CDR3 comprises 15 residues. This chain's CDR3 is CASSSGGRGNTEAFF. The CDR3 DNA sequence: TGTGCCAGTAGTTCCGGGGGGCGAGGGAACACTGAAGCTTTCTTT.

The genes are TRBV6-6 and TRBJ2-7; unclear D gene. The V end lost 2 bases, the J end lost 4 bases, and 9 bases lay between the germline ends. The CDR3 is made up of 13 amino acids. Germline-derived CDR1 and CDR2 are MNHNY and SVGAGI (reference sequence). CDR3 in DNA: TGTGCCAGCAGTTACGGGCCCTCATACGAGCAGTACTTC. This gives the protein CASSYGPSYEQYF.

CDR3: CASTPLGRNQIYTF. The CDR3, as DNA: TGTGCCAGTACCCCTTTAGGGAGAAATCAAATCTACACCTTC. The rearrangement joins TRBV19 to TRBJ1-2, with D unresolved. The germline CDR1 and CDR2 sequences are LNHDA and SQIVND (reference sequence). Trimming took 7 bases from V and 10 from J, leaving 22 bases between them. This CDR3 is 14 amino acids long.